This TCR beta chain was retrieved from a study of naive and memory T cell subsets. Notes on the study in general: The RNA method is potentially sensitive to activation and differentiation changes.

Ligated cDNA underwent four rounds of PCR with nested alpha and beta constant region primers and SP2. Blood and skin TCR RNA was reverse transcribed with alpha and beta constant primers. TCRdb redid the calling of the 5' RACE reads with MiXCR, one entry per CDR3 protein. Here the sample spans more than 45,000 distinct CDR3 sequences, 4.7% being singletons. This clonotype was counted at least ten times. What it binds is not known. TCR cDNA received a 3' ligated oligonucleotide that carried a UMI. Whole blood, 2 to 2.5 ml, came from adult healthy volunteers. The TCR sequence derives from a female donor in good health.

The CDR3 DNA reads as TGTGCCAGCAGCTTAAGGGGTACAGGAGGCGCCGGGGATACGCAGTATTTT. This codes for CASSLRGTGGAGDTQYF. The chain employs TRBV11-2 and TRBJ2-3; possibly TRBD1 or TRBD2 for D (5 bases each). The CDR3 runs to 17 residues. Deletions cut 2 bases from V and 6 bases from J, with 21 bases between. Germline CDR1 reads SGHAT; CDR2 reads FQNNGV.